A selection of T cell receptor beta chains follows, all from one sample in a study of T cell changes during pregnancy in multiple sclerosis. Method: immunoSEQ multiplex PCR; TCRdb's copy keeps in-frame clones and lacks some. The data contain 40,000 to 55,000 clones, 90% of them singletons. This sample comprised peripheral blood, obtained in the first trimester of pregnancy. The receptors stem from a female donor in good health, enrolled as a control in a pregnancy study. Each CDR3 is given with its conserved first and last residue. A D gene is named only where the DNA matches it firmly.

D gene	V gene	J gene	CDR3 protein	CDR3 DNA
.	TRBV6-4	TRBJ2-2	CASRGDPGLGGELFF	TGTGCCAGCAGGGGAGACCCAGGCCTGGGCGGGGAGCTGTTTTTT
.	TRBV6-6	TRBJ1-2	CASSGAEYGYTF	TGTGCCAGCAGCGGAGCGGAGTATGGCTACACCTTC
TRBD2	TRBV18	TRBJ2-1	CASSPIRTSGGAGNEQFF	TGTGCCAGCTCACCCATCCGGACTAGCGGGGGGGCTGGGAATGAGCAGTTCTTC
TRBD2	TRBV19	TRBJ2-5	CASSTLGLAVQETQYF	TGTGCCAGTAGTACCCTTGGACTAGCGGTACAAGAGACCCAGTACTTC
TRBD2	TRBV4-2	TRBJ2-3	CASSRSGGAEGTDTQYF	TGTGCCAGCAGCCGATCCGGGGGGGCCGAAGGCACAGATACGCAGTATTTT
TRBD1	TRBV4-2	TRBJ1-4	CASSQLDRDGEKLFF	TGTGCCAGCAGCCAATTGGACAGGGATGGTGAAAAACTGTTTTTT
TRBD1	TRBV11-2	TRBJ2-7	CASSFSGTGGDGYF	TGTGCCAGCAGCTTTTCCGGGACAGGGGGCGATGGGTACTTC
.	TRBV18	TRBJ2-5	CASSPAAGEETQYF	TGTGCCAGCTCACCCGCGGCGGGTGAAGAGACCCAGTACTTC
TRBD2	TRBV5-4	TRBJ2-1	CASSLGLAGLGYNEQFF	TGTGCCAGCAGCTTGGGACTAGCGGGACTGGGTTACAATGAGCAGTTCTTC
TRBD1	TRBV10-3	TRBJ1-5	CAISESLGTGGDGNQPQHF	TGTGCCATCAGTGAGTCGCTGGGGACAGGGGGCGATGGCAATCAGCCCCAGCATTTT
TRBD2	TRBV7-9	TRBJ2-7	CASSSSRLAGRRSFHEQYF	TGTGCCAGCAGCTCCAGTCGACTAGCGGGACGTAGGTCTTTCCACGAGCAGTACTTC